This T cell receptor (beta chain) originates from a study of shared clonotypes between healthy human individuals. There are 12 residues in the CDR3. Trimming took off 2 bases at V and 3 bases at J, with 5 bases between the two ends. Germline V CDR1 and CDR2: MNHEY, SMNVEV (reference sequence). Libraries were prepared by immunoSEQ multiplex PCR; TCRdb keeps only in-frame clonotypes and omits some of them. The profile covers more than 550,000 clones, with over 55% appearing a single time and under 2% taken by the ten largest. The V and J genes are TRBV27 and TRBJ2-7; unclear D gene. Sequencing was done on a sample of memory CD4+ T cells sorted from blood. Stated subset: CD45RA-negative fraction. The origin of this receptor is a woman aged 25-40 years in good health. CDR3 in amino acids: CASSLLGYEQYF. CDR3 coding DNA: TGTGCCAGCAGTTTACTAGGCTACGAGCAGTACTTC.